This T cell receptor beta chain was sequenced for a study of vaccination and CD4 T cells after COVID-19. Turning to this clonotype: Its antigen remains unidentified.

Scientists ran DNA taken from cultured CD4+ T cells through the Oncomine TCR Beta short-read assay for sequencing. One entry per CDR3 protein, called by TCRdb with MiXCR from the PCR reads. The data contain roughly 13,000 distinct CDR3 sequences, approximately 63% of them singletons. V lost 4 bases and J lost 4, with 11 bases in between. Germline V gene lookup returns CDR1 SGHRS and CDR2 YFSETQ. The CDR3 has 13 residues. Treatment described: approximately 10-day PBMC culture with coronavirus spike peptide pools or control peptides (ViraFEST assay). This sequence joins TRBV5-1 and TRBJ1-2; D perhaps matches TRBD1 (6 bases). Sequencing used CD4+ T cells from blood, cultured in vitro. The clonotype comes from a human donor who had recovered from COVID-19. The CDR3 sequence is CASSVAGAYGYTF. For the CDR3, the DNA is TGCGCCAGCAGCGTCGCAGGGGCCTATGGCTACACCTTC.